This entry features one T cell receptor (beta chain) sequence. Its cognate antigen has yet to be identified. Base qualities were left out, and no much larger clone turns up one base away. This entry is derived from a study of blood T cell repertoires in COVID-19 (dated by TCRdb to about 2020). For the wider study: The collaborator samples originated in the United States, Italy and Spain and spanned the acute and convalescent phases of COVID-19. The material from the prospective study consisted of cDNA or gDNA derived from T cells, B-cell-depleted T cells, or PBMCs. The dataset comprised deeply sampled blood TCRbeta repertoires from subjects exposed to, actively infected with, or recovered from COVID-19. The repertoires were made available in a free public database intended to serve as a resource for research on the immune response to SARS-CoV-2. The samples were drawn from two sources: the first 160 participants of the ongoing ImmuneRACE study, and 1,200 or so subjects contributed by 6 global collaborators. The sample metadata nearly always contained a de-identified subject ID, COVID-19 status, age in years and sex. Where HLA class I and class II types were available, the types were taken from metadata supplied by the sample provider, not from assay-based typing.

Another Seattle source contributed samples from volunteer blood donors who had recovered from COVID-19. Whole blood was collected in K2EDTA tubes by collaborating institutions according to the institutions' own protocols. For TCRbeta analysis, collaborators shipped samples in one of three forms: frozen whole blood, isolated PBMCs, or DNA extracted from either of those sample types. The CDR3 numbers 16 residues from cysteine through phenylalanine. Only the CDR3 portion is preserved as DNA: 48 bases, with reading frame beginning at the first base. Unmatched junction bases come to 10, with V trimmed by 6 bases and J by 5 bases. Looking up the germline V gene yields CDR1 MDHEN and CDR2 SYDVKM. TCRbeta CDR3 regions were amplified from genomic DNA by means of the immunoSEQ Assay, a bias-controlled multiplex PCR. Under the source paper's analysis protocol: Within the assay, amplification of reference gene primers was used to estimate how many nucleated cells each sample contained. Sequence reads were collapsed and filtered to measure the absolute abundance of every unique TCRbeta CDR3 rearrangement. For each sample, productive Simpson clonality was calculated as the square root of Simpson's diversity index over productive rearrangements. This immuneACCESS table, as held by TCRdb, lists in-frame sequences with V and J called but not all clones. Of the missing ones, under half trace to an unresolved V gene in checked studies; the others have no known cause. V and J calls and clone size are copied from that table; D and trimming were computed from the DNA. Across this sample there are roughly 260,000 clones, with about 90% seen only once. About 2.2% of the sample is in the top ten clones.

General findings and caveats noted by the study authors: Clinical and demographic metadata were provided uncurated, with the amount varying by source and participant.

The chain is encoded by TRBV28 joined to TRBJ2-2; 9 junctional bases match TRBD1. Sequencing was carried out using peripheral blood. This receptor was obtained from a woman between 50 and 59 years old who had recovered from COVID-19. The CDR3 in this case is CASRMGGQGSTGELFF. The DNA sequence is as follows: TGTGCCAGCAGGATGGGGGGACAGGGAAGTACCGGGGAGCTGTTTTTT.